This TCR beta chain appears in the sequencing data of a study of identical twins (dated by TCRdb to between 2015 and 2016). In terms of the full investigation: To test whether fetal clonotypes persist, the study used deep sequencing on TCR alpha and beta repertoires from monozygotic twins, unrelated adults of various ages, and cord blood. To rule out contamination, the twin experiments were replicated at different times with different library preparation protocols. Overall study outcomes, separate from this receptor: Out-of-frame TCR alpha sequences shared between twins showed an excess of low generation-probability sequences compared with coincidental sharing between unrelated individuals. Because the same donors could not be followed over many years, the conclusions depended on cross-sectional statistical analysis. Invariant T cells such as MAIT and iNKT could partly confound zero-insertion analyses, although diverse VJ usage argued against such confounding for most clonotypes. Abundant cord blood beta clonotypes had fewer insertions, young adult naive repertoires showed a similar but weaker trend, and memory repertoires showed no such trend. In monozygotic twins, out-of-frame TCR alpha sharing was systematically underestimated by recombination models, although the models agreed with sharing between unrelated individuals. In beta out-of-frame sequences, excess twin sharing was weaker, because having fewer shared sequences lowered the signal-to-noise ratio.

This clonotype showed up many times. The antigen it binds to is not known. At one end the junction does not follow the germline gene, possibly because of a read error. Only healthy Caucasian donors were included. Three pairs of female monozygotic twins, all aged roughly 18 to 30 years, were included in the twin cohort. Peripheral blood mononuclear cells were used as the source from which RNA for TCR libraries was isolated. The CDR3 numbers 15 residues from cysteine through phenylalanine. The retained sequence is limited to the CDR3, 45 bases, with the frame set at the first base. The germline V gene encodes CDR1 SGHRS and CDR2 YFSETQ. Library preparation used 5' RACE. The sequencer listed for this sample is Illumina HiSeq 2000. Template switching added a universal primer binding site, and the final cDNA carried a unique molecular identifier that allowed TCR cDNA molecules to be counted accurately. First-strand cDNA for TCR alpha and beta chains was synthesized from specific primers in the conserved constant-segment region. Each cDNA library was double barcoded, with a SMART-Mk sample barcode plus Illumina barcodes, to control for contamination. TruSeq adapter sequences along with Illumina sample barcodes were introduced in two successive PCR steps. The TCR alpha and beta cDNA libraries were sequenced on the Illumina HiSeq platform using custom primers. Per the original workflow: Raw reads were processed with MiGEC to extract unique molecular identifiers, and MiXCR was used to determine CDR3 positions. Recombination models were inferred per individual with the repgenHMM and IGoR tools using an EM algorithm. The tcR package in R was used for shared clonotype analysis, with sharing normalized by the product of cloneset sizes. To study raw recombination without the effects of thymic and clonal selection, out-of-frame nonproductive sequences were analyzed. TCRdb trimmed public reads at Q25 via fastp, called clones via MiXCR and kept in-frame beta chains. Identical CDR3 proteins give one entry, which carries the most common genes and DNA. The V and J calls and clone size are TCRdb's, not the authors'. The sample yields approximately 630,000 distinct CDR3 sequences; roughly 7.1% were counted once. The ten biggest clones cover roughly 1.6% of the sample.

This sample also appeared in a second study, on yellow fever vaccine responses in identical twins. As noted in the second study: According to the authors, the vaccine-induced T cell response in identical twins seemed to be partly convergent and partly specific to each individual. The study precisely tracked vaccine-responding T cell clones in identical twins.

Sample: PBMCs. The TCR comes from a young woman in good health. The rearrangement combines TRBV5-1 with TRBJ2-3; 13 of the junction bases match TRBD2. The base sequence is TGTGCCAGCAGCTCGGGACTAGCGGGAACAGATACGCAGTATTTT. This yields the protein CASSSGLAGTDTQYF.